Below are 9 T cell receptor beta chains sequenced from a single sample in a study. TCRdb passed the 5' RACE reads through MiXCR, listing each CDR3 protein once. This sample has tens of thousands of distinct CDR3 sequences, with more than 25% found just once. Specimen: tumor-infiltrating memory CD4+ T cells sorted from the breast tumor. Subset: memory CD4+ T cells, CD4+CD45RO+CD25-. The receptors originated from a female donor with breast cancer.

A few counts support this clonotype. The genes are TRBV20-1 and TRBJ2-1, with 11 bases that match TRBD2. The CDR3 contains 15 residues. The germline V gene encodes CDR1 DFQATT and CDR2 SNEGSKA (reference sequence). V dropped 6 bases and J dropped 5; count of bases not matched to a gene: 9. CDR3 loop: CSALVGTSGDNEQFF. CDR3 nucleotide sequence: TGCAGTGCGCTTGTGGGGACTAGCGGCGACAATGAGCAGTTCTTC.

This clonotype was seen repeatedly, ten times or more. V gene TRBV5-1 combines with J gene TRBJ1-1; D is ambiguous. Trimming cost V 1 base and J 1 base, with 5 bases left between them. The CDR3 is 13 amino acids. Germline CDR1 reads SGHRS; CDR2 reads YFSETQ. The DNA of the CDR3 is TGCGCCAGCAGCTTGTTCGAGAACACTGAAGCTTTCTTT. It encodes CASSLFENTEAFF.

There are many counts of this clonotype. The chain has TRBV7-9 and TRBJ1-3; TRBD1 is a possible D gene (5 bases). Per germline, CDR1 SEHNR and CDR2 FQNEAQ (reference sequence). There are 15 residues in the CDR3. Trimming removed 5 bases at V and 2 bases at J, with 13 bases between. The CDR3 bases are TGTGCCAGCAGCCCTCAGGGAGGGACTGGAAACACCATATATTTT. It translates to CASSPQGGTGNTIYF.

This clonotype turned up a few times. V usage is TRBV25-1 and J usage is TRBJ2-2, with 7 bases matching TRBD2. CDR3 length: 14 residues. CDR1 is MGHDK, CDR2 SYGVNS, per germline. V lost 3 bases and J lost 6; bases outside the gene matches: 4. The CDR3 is CASSEEGRAGELFF. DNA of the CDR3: TGTGCCAGCAGTGAGGAGGGGAGGGCCGGGGAGCTGTTTTTT.

The CDR3 coding sequence is TGTGCCAGCAGCCCTCAAGGCCGGCATGAAGCTTTCTTT. This gives the protein CASSPQGRHEAFF. The chain uses TRBV7-9 and TRBJ1-1; D ambiguous. The V end lost 5 bases, the J end lost 7 bases, and 14 bases lay between the germline ends. The CDR3 is 13 residues long. Germline assignment: CDR1 SEHNR and CDR2 FQNEAQ (reference sequence).

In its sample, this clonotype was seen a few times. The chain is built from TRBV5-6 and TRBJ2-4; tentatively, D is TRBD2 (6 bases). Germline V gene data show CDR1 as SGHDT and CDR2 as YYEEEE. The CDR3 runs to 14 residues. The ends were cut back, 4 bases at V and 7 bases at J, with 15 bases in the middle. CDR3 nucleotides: TGTGCCAGCAGCGATAGCGGCCGGGGGAACATTCAGTACTTC. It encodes CASSDSGRGNIQYF.

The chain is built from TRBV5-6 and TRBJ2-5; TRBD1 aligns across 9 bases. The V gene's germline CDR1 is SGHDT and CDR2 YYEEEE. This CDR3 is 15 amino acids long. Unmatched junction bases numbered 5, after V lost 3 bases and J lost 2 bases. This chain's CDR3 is CASSSGTGRQETQYF. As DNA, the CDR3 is TGTGCCAGCAGCTCTGGGACAGGGCGTCAAGAGACCCAGTACTTC.

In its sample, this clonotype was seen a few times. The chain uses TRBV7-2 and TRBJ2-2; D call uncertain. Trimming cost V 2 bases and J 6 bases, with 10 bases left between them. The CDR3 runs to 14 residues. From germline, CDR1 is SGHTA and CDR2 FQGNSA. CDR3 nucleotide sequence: TGTGCCAGCAGCTTATATCCAGGACCCGGGGAGCTGTTTTTT. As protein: CASSLYPGPGELFF.

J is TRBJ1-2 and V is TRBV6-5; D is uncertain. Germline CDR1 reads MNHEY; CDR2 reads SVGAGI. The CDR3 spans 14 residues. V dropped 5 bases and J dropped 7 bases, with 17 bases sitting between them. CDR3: CASSKGPEYTGYTF. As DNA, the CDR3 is TGTGCCAGCAGTAAAGGCCCAGAATACACTGGCTACACCTTC.